Presented here are 31 T cell receptor beta chains from one specimen sequenced in a study of blood T cell repertoires in COVID-19. Sequenced by immunoSEQ multiplex PCR; TCRdb stores in-frame clones only, minus some. The data contain around 200,000 clones, 80% to 90% of them singletons. The sequencing sample was made of peripheral blood. The receptors originated from a man over 45 with active or convalescent COVID-19.

This sequence joins TRBV6-5 and TRBJ2-1; possibly TRBD2 for D (7 bases). V was pared by 0 bases and J by 7 bases, with 13 bases between. The germline CDR1 and CDR2 sequences are MNHEY and SVGAGI. This CDR3 contains 15 residues. DNA of the CDR3: TGTGCCAGCAGTTACTCGGGGGGGCACGGTAATGAGCAGTTCTTC. This codes for CASSYSGGHGNEQFF.

This chain joins TRBV6-5 and TRBJ1-1; D unclear. Germline loops: CDR1 MNHEY, CDR2 SVGAGI. This CDR3 contains 15 residues. V was cut by 0 bases and J by 1 base, with 9 bases left in between. This chain's CDR3 is CASSYSIVGNTEAFF. The CDR3, as DNA: TGTGCCAGCAGTTACTCGATAGTCGGGAACACTGAAGCTTTCTTT.

The chain couples TRBV28 to TRBJ1-5; 7 bases map to TRBD1. After removal of 6 bases from V and 3 bases from J, the junction contained 5 bases not matched to a gene. CDR3 length: 14 amino acids. Germline lookup yields CDR1 MDHEN and CDR2 SYDVKM. CDR3 loop: CASREGTVNQPQHF. The CDR3 DNA follows: TGTGCCAGCAGGGAGGGGACAGTCAATCAGCCCCAGCATTTT.

This rearrangement joins TRBV28 to TRBJ2-5; D perhaps matches TRBD2 (6 bases). The CDR3 sequence is 14 residues long. CDR1 is MDHEN, CDR2 SYDVKM, per germline. V lost 3 bases and J lost 0, with 8 bases in between. The CDR3 protein is CASSFGGNQETQYF. The CDR3 bases are TGTGCCAGCAGTTTTGGGGGGAACCAAGAGACCCAGTACTTC.

The chain couples TRBV19 to TRBJ2-2; D possibly corresponds to TRBD1 (7 bases). Looked up from germline, CDR1 is LNHDA and CDR2 is SQIVND (reference sequence). The V end lost 3 bases, the J end lost 4 bases, and 12 bases lay between the germline ends. The CDR3 totals 15 residues. CDR3 sequence (DNA): TGTGCCAGTAGTATGGAGGGGGCGGGCACCGGGGAGCTGTTTTTT. Protein product: CASSMEGAGTGELFF.

This chain joins TRBV25-1 and TRBJ2-5; D uncertain. Trimming took 6 bases from V and 2 from J, leaving 10 bases between them. Per the germline V gene, CDR1 is MGHDK and CDR2 is SYGVNS. The CDR3 spans 13 residues. The CDR3 nucleotides are TGTGCCAGCAGAGACTCTACACAAGAGACCCAGTACTTC. As protein: CASRDSTQETQYF.

V is TRBV2 and J is TRBJ1-5; D call uncertain. Trimming removed 3 bases at V and 0 bases at J, with 6 bases between. CDR1 is SNHLY and CDR2 is FYNNEI in the germline V gene. The CDR3 totals 14 residues. In nucleotides, the CDR3 is TGTGCCAGCAGTGAGTTAGATAGCAATCAGCCCCAGCATTTT. Residues: CASSELDSNQPQHF.

The chain joins TRBV20-1 to TRBJ1-2; D is perhaps TRBD1 (6 bases). The V gene's germline CDR1 is DFQATT and CDR2 SNEGSKA (reference sequence). This CDR3 is built from 16 residues. V lost 3 bases and J 3 bases, leaving 20 bases between the germline ends. The CDR3 nucleotides read TGCAGTGCTAGTCAGGGGACATCCCGAATAGACTATGGCTACACCTTC. It yields the protein CSASQGTSRIDYGYTF.

The chain combines TRBV19 with TRBJ2-1; 13 nucleotides match TRBD2. The CDR3 extends over 16 amino acids. The V gene end was trimmed by 3 bases and the J gene end by 8 bases; junction bases not matched to a gene: 7. Per germline, CDR1 LNHDA and CDR2 SQIVND (reference sequence). CDR3 DNA: TGTGCCAGTAGTATCCTCGGGACTAGCGGGAAGGATGAGCAGTTCTTC. Protein: CASSILGTSGKDEQFF.

The chain is built from TRBV2 and TRBJ2-7; D is possibly TRBD1 (6 bases). Looked up from germline, CDR1 is SNHLY and CDR2 is FYNNEI. This CDR3 has 13 residues. Trimming left V 6 bases short and J 0 bases short, with 9 bases between. The CDR3, as DNA: TGTGCCAGCAGACCGGACAGCTCCTACGAGCAGTACTTC. Its protein product is CASRPDSSYEQYF.

The chain couples TRBV6-5 to TRBJ2-7; 7 positions match TRBD1. Germline CDR1 reads MNHEY; CDR2 reads SVGAGI. This CDR3 spans 16 amino acids. J was trimmed by 0 bases and V by 2 bases; bases with no gene match: 7. CDR3 in amino acids: CASSYLTGASSYEQYF. Here the CDR3 DNA reads TGTGCCAGCAGTTACCTCACAGGGGCCTCCTCCTACGAGCAGTACTTC.

This chain uses TRBV15 with TRBJ2-6; 7 positions match TRBD1. Germline CDR1 reads LNHNV; CDR2 reads YYDKDF (reference sequence). This CDR3 has 17 amino acids. Unmatched junction bases numbered 4, after V lost 0 bases and J lost 2 bases. The CDR3 is CATSRDPGQAGANVLTF. In DNA form, the CDR3 reads TGTGCCACCAGCAGAGATCCCGGACAGGCTGGGGCCAACGTCCTGACTTTC.

The chain is built from TRBV30 and TRBJ2-2; a possible D gene is TRBD2 (6 bases). CDR1 and CDR2 (germline): GTSNPN, SVGIG (reference sequence). This CDR3 is built from 14 residues. The ends were cut back, 3 bases at V and 5 bases at J, with 13 bases in the middle. CDR3 sequence: CAWSPIGGTGELFF. CDR3 bases: TGTGCCTGGAGCCCTATTGGGGGGACCGGGGAGCTGTTTTTT.

The chain is built from TRBV28 and TRBJ1-2; the match to TRBD1 covers 8 bases. The germline V gene has CDR1 MDHEN and CDR2 SYDVKM. CDR3 length equals 11 residues. V shed 10 bases and J 8 bases; nucleotides not matched to a gene: 6. CDR3 nucleotides: TGTGCCAATCAGGGGGCGGGAGGCTACACCTTC. Its protein is CANQGAGGYTF.

This clone came up once. The chain uses TRBV5-1 and TRBJ1-1, with 8 bases that match TRBD1. Per the germline V gene, CDR1 is SGHRS and CDR2 is YFSETQ. J gave up 5 bases and V 4 bases, and 10 bases lay outside the gene matches. CDR3 length: 15 residues. CDR3 bases: TGCGCCAGCAGCCCCTACCTACAGGGGGAGACTGAAGCTTTCTTT. Translated: CASSPYLQGETEAFF.

This sequence joins TRBV5-8 and TRBJ1-3; 7 bases are shared with TRBD1. This CDR3 is built from 15 residues. Trimming removed 0 bases from V and 2 bases from J; junction bases left unmatched: 2. Germline CDR1 SGHTS, CDR2 YDEGEE. The CDR3 loop is CASSLVQGAGNTIYF. CDR3 sequence (DNA): TGTGCCAGCAGCTTGGTGCAGGGGGCTGGAAACACCATATATTTT.

CDR3 sequence: CASSLGGPNTEAFF. CDR3 in DNA: TGTGCCAGCAGCCTAGGGGGCCCTAACACTGAAGCTTTCTTT. The V call is TRBV6-5, the J call TRBJ1-1; TRBD1 agrees at 7 bases. Germline lookup yields CDR1 MNHEY and CDR2 SVGAGI. The CDR3 runs to 14 residues. After removal of 6 bases from V and 2 bases from J, the junction contained 6 bases not matched to a gene.

V usage is TRBV2 and J usage is TRBJ1-5; 8 positions agree with TRBD1. The CDR3 runs 16 residues. Trimming cost V 4 bases and J 1 base; bases outside gene matches: 6. Germline CDR1 reads SNHLY; CDR2 reads FYNNEI. The CDR3 reads CASSGAGGPSNQPQHF. The CDR3 DNA follows: TGTGCCAGCAGTGGGGCAGGGGGCCCGAGCAATCAGCCCCAGCATTTT.

This rearrangement joins TRBV2 to TRBJ2-1, with 11 bases that match TRBD2. CDR1 is SNHLY, CDR2 FYNNEI, per germline. The CDR3 contains 17 residues. Losses at the gene ends were 4 bases for V and 5 bases for J; bases not matched to a gene: 10. DNA of the CDR3: TGTGCCAGCAGTGCGCCCCCCGGGACTAGCGGTCACAATGAGCAGTTCTTC. Its protein product is CASSAPPGTSGHNEQFF.

A few counts support this clone. The chain combines TRBV14 with TRBJ2-7; the D is unclear. Trimming removed 1 base from V and 4 bases from J, with 14 bases in between. CDR1 is SGHDN and CDR2 is FVKESK in the germline V gene. The CDR3 is made up of 15 amino acids. CDR3 nucleotide sequence: TGTGCCAGCAGCCAAGGCCCTTCGTACTATTACGAGCAGTACTTC. Amino acid sequence: CASSQGPSYYYEQYF. Based on the CDR3 plus reference TRBV14 and TRBJ2-7, the full variable domain is EAGVTQFPSHSVIEKGQTVTLRCDPISGHDNLYWYRRVMGKEIKFLLHFVKESKQDESGMPNNRFLAERTGGTYSTLKVQPAELEDSGVYFCASSQGPSYYYEQYFGPGTRLTVT.

The chain combines TRBV18 with TRBJ2-7; TRBD2 matches at 7 bases. V shed 4 bases, J shed 0 bases, and the junction held 6 bases outside the gene matches. Germline-derived CDR1 and CDR2 are KGHSH and LQKENI. The CDR3 totals 15 residues. CDR3 sequence (DNA): TGTGCCAGCTCACGTAAGCGGGAAACCTCCTACGAGCAGTACTTC. Its translation is CASSRKRETSYEQYF.

The rearrangement uses TRBV9 and TRBJ2-7; TRBD2 might be the D (5 bases). The V and J ends lost 2 bases and 3 bases respectively, with 6 bases between them. Germline V gene lookup returns CDR1 SGDLS and CDR2 YYNGEE. The CDR3 contains 12 residues. CDR3 sequence (DNA): TGTGCCAGCAGCGTTGAGGGCTACGAGCAGTACTTC. Protein product: CASSVEGYEQYF.

This clone appeared a few times. The chain recombines TRBV2 with TRBJ2-7; 8 bases are shared with TRBD1. CDR3 length: 15 residues. CDR1 and CDR2 from the germline V gene are SNHLY and FYNNEI. V lost 8 bases to trimming and J lost 3 bases; unmatched junction nucleotides: 12. The CDR3 DNA reads as TGTGCCAGCTCCGAAAGGCCAGGGGGCTACTACGAGCAGTACTTC. Amino acids: CASSERPGGYYEQYF.

V gene TRBV28 combines with J gene TRBJ2-5, with D possibly being TRBD1 (5 bases). V was clipped by 1 base and J by 6 bases, with 12 bases between them. The CDR3 is made up of 14 amino acids. From germline, CDR1 is MDHEN and CDR2 SYDVKM. CDR3 DNA sequence: TGTGCCAGCAGTTTATTCCAGGGTAGACAGACCCAGTACTTC. As protein: CASSLFQGRQTQYF. Full variable domain (rest looked up from reference TRBV28 and TRBJ2-5): DVKVTQSSRYLVKRTGEKVFLECVQDMDHENMFWYRQDPGLGLRLIYFSYDVKMKEKGDIPEGYSVSREKKERFSLILESASTNQTSMYLCASSLFQGRQTQYFGPGTRLLVL.

The chain links TRBV7-9 to TRBJ2-1; D may be TRBD1 (5 bases). The germline gives CDR1 SEHNR, CDR2 FQNEAQ (reference sequence). The CDR3 is 14 amino acids. The V end was cut by 3 bases, the J end by 8 bases, with 14 bases between. The CDR3 here is CASSLVGVGDEQFF. DNA of the CDR3: TGTGCCAGCAGCTTGGTAGGTGTAGGGGATGAGCAGTTCTTC.

In this sample, this clone turned up a few times. V is TRBV14 and J is TRBJ2-2; D is undetermined. V dropped 0 bases and J dropped 0 bases, with 14 bases sitting between them. The CDR3 contains 18 residues. Per germline, CDR1 SGHDN and CDR2 FVKESK. The CDR3 sequence is CASSQDISRSTNTGELFF. Written as DNA, the CDR3 is TGTGCCAGCAGCCAAGATATTAGCAGATCAACGAACACCGGGGAGCTGTTTTTT.

The rearrangement links TRBV5-1 to TRBJ2-1; 9 bases fit TRBD1. The CDR3 totals 16 residues. The germline gives CDR1 SGHRS, CDR2 YFSETQ. Trimming removed 4 bases from V and 2 bases from J; junction bases left unmatched: 7. The CDR3 spells CASSIPGTGPYNEQFF. In nucleotides, the CDR3 is TGCGCCAGCAGCATACCCGGGACAGGGCCCTACAATGAGCAGTTCTTC.

The chain has TRBV5-6 and TRBJ2-7; D is perhaps TRBD2 (5 bases). The CDR3 sequence is 15 residues long. Trimming removed 0 bases at V and 2 bases at J, with 12 bases between. Germline CDR1 SGHDT, CDR2 YYEEEE. The CDR3 is CASSLEPLATYEQYF. In nucleotides, the CDR3 is TGTGCCAGCAGCTTGGAGCCGTTAGCGACCTACGAGCAGTACTTC.

Here the CDR3 reads CASSIEDRNHYEQYF. The CDR3 DNA is TGTGCCAGTAGTATAGAAGACAGGAACCATTACGAGCAGTACTTC. V and J are TRBV19 and TRBJ2-7; a weak D match, TRBD1 (6 bases). Trimming took off 0 bases at V and 4 bases at J, with 13 bases between the two ends. The CDR3 covers 15 residues. The germline CDR1 and CDR2 sequences are LNHDA and SQIVND (reference sequence). The full variable domain, rest sourced from reference TRBV19 and TRBJ2-7, is DGGITQSPKYLFRKEGQNVTLSCEQNLNHDAMYWYRQDPGQGLRLIYYSQIVNDFQKGDIAEGYSVSREKKESFPLTVTSAQKNPTAFYLCASSIEDRNHYEQYFGPGTRLTVT.

The chain is built from TRBV5-1 and TRBJ2-7; D might be TRBD2 (5 bases). The CDR3 totals 13 residues. CDR1 is SGHRS and CDR2 is YFSETQ in the germline V gene. Deletions cut 8 bases from V and 0 bases from J, with 12 bases between. The CDR3 region has the DNA TGCGCCAGTTCTACCGGGAACTCCTACGAGCAGTACTTC. It translates to CASSTGNSYEQYF.

CDR3 in DNA: TGTGCTAGTGGTTTCGTAGGAGACACTGAAGCTTTCTTT. Amino acids: CASGFVGDTEAFF. The V and J genes are TRBV12-5 and TRBJ1-1, with D hard to call. This CDR3 region has 13 residues. Germline CDR1 reads LGHNT; CDR2 reads FRNRAP. Trimming stripped 3 bases from V and 3 bases from J, with 8 bases between.